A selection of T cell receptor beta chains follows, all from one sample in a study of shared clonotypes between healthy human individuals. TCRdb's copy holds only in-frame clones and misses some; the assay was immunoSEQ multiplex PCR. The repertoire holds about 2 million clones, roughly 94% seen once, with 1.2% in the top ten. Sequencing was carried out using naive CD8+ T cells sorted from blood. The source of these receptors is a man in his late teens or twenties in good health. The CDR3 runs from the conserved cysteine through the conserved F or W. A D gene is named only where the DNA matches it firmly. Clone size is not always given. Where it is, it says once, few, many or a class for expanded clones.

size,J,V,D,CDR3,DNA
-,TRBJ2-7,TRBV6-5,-,CASSYSAGSVSYEQYF,TGTGCCAGCAGTTACTCGGCAGGGTCCGTCTCCTACGAGCAGTACTTC
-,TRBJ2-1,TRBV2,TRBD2,CASSVLAGVNNEQFF,TGTGCCAGCAGTGTACTAGCGGGAGTGAACAATGAGCAGTTCTTC
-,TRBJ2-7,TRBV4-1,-,CASSQEGYMGYEQYF,TGCGCCAGCAGCCAAGAGGGATACATGGGGTACGAGCAGTACTTC
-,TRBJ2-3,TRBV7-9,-,CASKPGGSSTDTQYF,TGTGCCAGTAAACCTGGCGGATCTAGCACAGATACGCAGTATTTT
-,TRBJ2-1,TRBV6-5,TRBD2,CASSYSLAGLNEQFF,TGTGCCAGCAGTTACTCACTAGCGGGACTCAATGAGCAGTTCTTC
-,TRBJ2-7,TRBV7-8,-,CASSRGVDEQYF,TGTGCCAGCAGCCGAGGGGTGGACGAGCAGTACTTC
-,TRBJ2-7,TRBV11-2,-,CASSLGSDRSYEQYF,TGTGCCAGCAGCTTAGGCTCAGACAGGTCCTACGAGCAGTACTTC
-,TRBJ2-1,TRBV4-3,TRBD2,CASSQDQASGVYNEQFF,TGCGCCAGCAGCCAAGATCAGGCTAGCGGAGTTTACAATGAGCAGTTCTTC
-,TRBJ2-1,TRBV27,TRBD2,CASSLASGGYNEQFF,TGTGCCAGCAGCCTCGCGAGCGGGGGCTACAATGAGCAGTTCTTC
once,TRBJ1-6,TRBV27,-,CASSFAGSNSPLHF,TGTGCCAGCAGTTTCGCAGGCTCTAATTCACCCCTCCACTTT
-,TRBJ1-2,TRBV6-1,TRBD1,CASSGTGSGYGYTF,TGTGCCAGCAGTGGGACAGGGTCGGGCTATGGCTACACCTTC
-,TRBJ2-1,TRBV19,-,CASGIRGGGFNEQFF,TGTGCCAGTGGAATCAGGGGTGGCGGGTTCAATGAGCAGTTCTTC
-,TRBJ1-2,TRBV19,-,CASSSLDEGRDGYTF,TGTGCCAGTAGTTCCCTTGACGAGGGAAGGGATGGCTACACCTTC
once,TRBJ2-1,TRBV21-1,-,CASSKNRAATIYNEQFF,TGTGCCAGCAGCAAGAACCGGGCGGCTACCATCTACAATGAGCAGTTCTTC
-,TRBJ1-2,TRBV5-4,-,CASSNAGAPIYGYTF,TGTGCCAGCAGCAACGCCGGGGCACCTATCTATGGCTACACCTTC
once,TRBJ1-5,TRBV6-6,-,CASSYGEGNQPQHF,TGTGCCAGCAGTTACGGGGAGGGCAATCAGCCCCAGCATTTT
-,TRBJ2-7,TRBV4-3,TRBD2,CASSRGPSGNYEQYF,TGCGCCAGCAGCCGGGGGCCTAGCGGGAATTACGAGCAGTACTTC
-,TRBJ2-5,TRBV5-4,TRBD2,CASSSWTSGSETQYF,TGTGCCAGCAGCTCCTGGACTAGCGGGAGTGAGACCCAGTACTTC
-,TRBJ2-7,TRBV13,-,CASSLVPGSYEQYF,TGTGCCAGCAGCTTAGTACCGGGCTCCTACGAGCAGTACTTC
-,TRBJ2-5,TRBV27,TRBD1,CASSSPYQGASETQYF,TGTGCCAGCAGTTCCCCCTACCAGGGGGCGAGTGAGACCCAGTACTTC
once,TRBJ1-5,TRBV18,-,CASSPGGNQPQHF,TGTGCCAGCTCACCAGGCGGGAATCAGCCCCAGCATTTT
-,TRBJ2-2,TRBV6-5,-,CASSYGVDGLTGELFF,TGTGCCAGCAGTTATGGTGTTGACGGACTTACCGGGGAGCTGTTTTTT
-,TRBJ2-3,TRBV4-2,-,CASSQEAGADTQYF,TGTGCCAGCAGCCAAGAGGCGGGGGCGGATACGCAGTATTTT